These T cell receptor beta chains were read from a single sample in a study of blood T cells in healthy people across ages. TCRdb passed the 5' RACE reads through MiXCR, listing each CDR3 protein once. The sample yields 780,000 or so distinct CDR3 sequences, more than 50% seen once. The sample consisted of blood. These receptors were obtained from a man aged 40-55 years in good health. Each CDR3 is given with its conserved first and last residue.

v_call	j_call	cdr3_aa
TRBV3-1	TRBJ2-7	CASSPGSGQRPIEQYF
TRBV29-1	TRBJ2-1	CSVEVYEQFF
TRBV5-1	TRBJ2-1	CASSLSRTGQPYNEQFF
TRBV6-5	TRBJ2-1	CASRKTSGISNEQFF
TRBV27	TRBJ2-1	CASSFPQQGPYNEQFF
TRBV5-1	TRBJ1-2	CASSWTEQGTNGYTF
TRBV7-9	TRBJ2-3	CASSLELGQGRSDTQYF
TRBV14	TRBJ2-1	CASSLGAGLVGQFF
TRBV20-1	TRBJ1-2	CRPEVGGTNYGYTF
TRBV10-3	TRBJ2-1	CAISSLGGVLAGTTYNEQFF
TRBV5-4	TRBJ2-1	CASSLAGAAGDEQFF
TRBV27	TRBJ1-2	CASSPSGRNLGGYTF
TRBV20-1	TRBJ2-3	CSKGGLRTATQYF
TRBV15	TRBJ2-1	CATSLNRVNEQFF
TRBV7-2	NA	CASSLGLTEETQYF
TRBV14	TRBJ1-5	CASSQEEHLPQHF
TRBV20-1	TRBJ1-2	CSATRGGQLDGYTF
TRBV9	NA	CASGGTGGYNEQYF
TRBV21-1	TRBJ1-1	CASSKEFADRGLGDTEAFF
TRBV15	TRBJ2-7	CATSRDSGQGTYEQYF
TRBV7-2	TRBJ2-7	CASSFRADQSSYEQYF
TRBV18	TRBJ2-5	CASPPSVRTEETQYF
TRBV5-4	TRBJ1-6	CASSLALGSTSPLHF
TRBV24-1	TRBJ2-1	CATSDPTRQGGSYNEQFF
TRBV11-3	TRBJ2-3	CASQPWGVLSDTQYF
TRBV11-1	TRBJ1-2	CASSAKRGNWNYGYTF
TRBV3-1	TRBJ1-2	CASSQGEYYGYTF
TRBV11-3	TRBJ2-1	CASSPFRIGPPFDEQFF
TRBV29-1	TRBJ2-3	CSVEDPKGLAGGADTQYF
TRBV12-3/TRBV12-4	TRBJ2-5	CASTTRQGETQYF
TRBV12-3/TRBV12-4	TRBJ2-5	CASSDVQGVGQKTQYF
TRBV2	TRBJ1-1	CASRGDRVLSMNTEAFF
TRBV7-9	TRBJ2-3	CASSLTTLVITQYF
TRBV7-2	TRBJ1-2	CASSSILDRSNYGYTF
TRBV7-2	TRBJ1-6	CASSREGPSPLHF
TRBV7-2	TRBJ2-2	CASSWVRTTSGELFF
TRBV2	TRBJ2-3	CASTGLLTDTQYF
TRBV12-3/TRBV12-4	TRBJ1-2	CASSEQGVGGGYTF
TRBV20-1	TRBJ2-3	CSAPGLAGKDTRYF
TRBV10-3	TRBJ2-3	CAIRTRRGTDTQYF
TRBV12-3/TRBV12-4	TRBJ2-5	CASSLLPGQTQYF
TRBV7-6	TRBJ2-3	CASSPELGTDTQYF
TRBV20-1	TRBJ1-1	CSLTGLRYTEAFF
TRBV15	TRBJ2-3	CAASAGRDTQYF
TRBV10-2	TRBJ1-6	CASRGQEINSPLHF
TRBV12-3/TRBV12-4	TRBJ1-1	CASSPGQRAFF
TRBV20-1	TRBJ1-6	CSAPEGTLNSPLHF
TRBV15	TRBJ1-4	CATSRKTETNEKLFF
TRBV20-1	TRBJ2-2	CSARSWGGGPTKELFF